This TCR beta chain was profiled in a study of human T cells and chemical hapten exposure (dated by TCRdb to the early 2020s). Turning to the overall study: For sensitization, 2% DPC in acetone was applied to a roughly 2 cm by roughly 2 cm area of upper inner arm skin. Throughout the study period of approximately 23 weeks, patients also received therapeutic DPC doses to the scalp every week. Patch tests used Finn chambers with 0.01% DPC on the upper back, scored after 6 days by International Contact Dermatitis Research Group standards. The patient cohort, mostly female, included alopecia areata with under or over 50% scalp involvement, alopecia totalis and alopecia universalis. Libraries were pooled for sequencing, and per-sample TCR yields varied mainly because of small differences in library volumes within the pool. The study tracked peripheral blood TCR repertoire changes in vivo during primary and secondary sensitization to the hapten diphenylcyclopropenone (DPC) in alopecia patients. Blood samples were taken from patients before sensitization (week 0) and at 2, 6 and about 24 weeks after DPC sensitization. Blood for TCR sequencing was provided by twenty-nine alopecia patients at one to four time points (pre-sensitization, 2, 6 and 24 weeks).

The CDR3, from cysteine to phenylalanine, totals 13 residues. CDR3 DNA only is kept here, 39 bases in frame from base 1. V lost 4 bases and J lost 8 bases; the stretch between them is 14 bases long. For CDR1 and CDR2, the germline V gene lists MDHEN and SYDVKM. Receptor amplification or capture employed RACE. The sample was run on a NextSeq 500. Library preparation attached unique molecular identifiers to individual cDNA molecules for quantitative, reproducible TCR counting. For every blood RNA sample, sequencing covered both the TCR alpha and TCR beta chains. In the authors' own workflow: The median number of TCRs per sample was roughly 100,000, ranging from about 23,224 to 700,000. The Decombinator software suite was used to annotate the V, J and CDR3 of the TCR reads. For PS versus PT1 abundance plots, all samples were subsampled to the same number of TCRs (28,000). TCRs were defined as expanded if absent before sensitization and observed at least eight times at the 2-week time point. The public reads were quality trimmed at Q25 with fastp and then assembled into clones with MiXCR by TCRdb, keeping productive beta chains. Entries that share a CDR3 protein sequence are merged under the most common genes and DNA. The V and J calls and clone size are TCRdb's, not the authors'. The sample yields 74,000 or so distinct CDR3 sequences; 10% were counted once. Of the sample, about 1.4% falls within the top ten clones.

On this clonotype itself: Its cognate antigen has yet to be identified. There are no base qualities to consult, and no much larger clone falls within one base.

Results and caveats for the whole study, not just this receptor: Patch test score was positively correlated with the number of PT1 expanded TCRs, with significance at thresholds 8, 16 and 32 but not at 4. The number of TCRs above 1 in 1000 frequency did not change with DPC sensitization; there was no evidence of global repertoire structure alterations. Repeated subsampling changed both the strength of the expansion versus patch-test correlation and the threshold at which that correlation became significant. All patients had alopecia, a presumed autoimmune disease, so their immune response might differ from that of healthy individuals. Significantly more large CDR3 similarity clusters were formed by expanded TCRs than by pre-sensitization or healthy control sets, consistent with antigen-driven responses.

Read against the paper, the sample's time point label means: patch test 1, 2 weeks after DPC sensitization. Interpreted using the paper, the treatment or condition label stands for: therapeutic diphenylcyclopropenone sensitization with weekly scalp DPC. Blood at each patch-test visit was drawn before the patch test was applied. Patients were eligible if aged 18 to 70, diagnosed with alopecia and judged suitable for DPC therapy, and pregnant patients were excluded. Unfractionated whole blood was collected in Tempus Blood RNA tubes, and total RNA was extracted from that blood. Here the chain combines TRBV28 and TRBJ1-2; the D gene is possibly TRBD1, with 6 bases matching. The receptor comes from a woman in her forties or fifties with alopecia areata. Some clones in this sample may be carry-over from other donors' samples. Sequenced here: whole blood, sampled in connection with sensitization to the hapten diphenylcyclopropenone (DPC). The CDR3 is CASSYGGRVGYTF. The DNA sequence reads TGTGCCAGCAGTTACGGGGGGCGCGTAGGCTACACCTTC.